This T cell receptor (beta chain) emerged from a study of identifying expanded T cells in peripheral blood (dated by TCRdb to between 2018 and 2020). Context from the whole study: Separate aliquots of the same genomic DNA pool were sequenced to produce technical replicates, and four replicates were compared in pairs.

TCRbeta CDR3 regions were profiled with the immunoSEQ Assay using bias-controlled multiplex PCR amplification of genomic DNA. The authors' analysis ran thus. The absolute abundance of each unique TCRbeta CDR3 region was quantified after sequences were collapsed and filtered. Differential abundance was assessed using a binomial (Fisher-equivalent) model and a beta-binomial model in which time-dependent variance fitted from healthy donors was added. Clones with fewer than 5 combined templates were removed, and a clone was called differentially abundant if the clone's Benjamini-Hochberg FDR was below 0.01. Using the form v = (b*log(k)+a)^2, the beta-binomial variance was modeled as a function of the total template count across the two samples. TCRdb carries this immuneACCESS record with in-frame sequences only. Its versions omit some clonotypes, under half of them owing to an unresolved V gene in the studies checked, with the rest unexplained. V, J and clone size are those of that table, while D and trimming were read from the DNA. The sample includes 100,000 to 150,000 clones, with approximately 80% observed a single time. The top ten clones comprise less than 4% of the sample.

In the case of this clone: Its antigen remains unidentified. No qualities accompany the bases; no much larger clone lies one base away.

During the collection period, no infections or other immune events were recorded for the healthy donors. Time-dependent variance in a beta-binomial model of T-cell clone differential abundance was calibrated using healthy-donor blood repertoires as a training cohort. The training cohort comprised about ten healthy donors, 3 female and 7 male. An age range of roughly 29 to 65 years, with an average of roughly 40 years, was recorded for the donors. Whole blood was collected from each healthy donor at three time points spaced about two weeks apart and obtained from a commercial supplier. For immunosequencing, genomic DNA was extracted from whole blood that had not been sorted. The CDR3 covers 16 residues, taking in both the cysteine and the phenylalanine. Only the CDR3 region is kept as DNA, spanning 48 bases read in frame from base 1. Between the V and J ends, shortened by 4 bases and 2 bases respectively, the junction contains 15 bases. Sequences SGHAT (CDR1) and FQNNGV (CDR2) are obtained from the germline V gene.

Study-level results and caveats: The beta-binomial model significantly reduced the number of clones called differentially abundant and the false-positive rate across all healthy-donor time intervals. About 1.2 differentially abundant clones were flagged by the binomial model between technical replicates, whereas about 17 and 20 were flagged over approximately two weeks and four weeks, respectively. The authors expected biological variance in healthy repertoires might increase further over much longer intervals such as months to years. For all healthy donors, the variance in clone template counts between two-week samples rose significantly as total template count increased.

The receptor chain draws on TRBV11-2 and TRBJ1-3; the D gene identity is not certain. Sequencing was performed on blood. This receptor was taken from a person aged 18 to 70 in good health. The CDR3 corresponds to CASSSAGRATGNTIYF. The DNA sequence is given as TGTGCCAGCAGCTCAGCCGGTCGGGCCACTGGAAACACCATATATTTT.